Presented here are 30 T cell receptor beta chains from one specimen sequenced in a study of blood T cell repertoires in COVID-19. Clones were read by immunoSEQ multiplex PCR, and TCRdb kept only the in-frame ones, dropping some. The table lists some 300,000 clones, about 90% of them singletons. Material: peripheral blood. These TCRs come from a woman aged 40-49 years with COVID-19, enrolled during active disease.

This clone has just one count. The chain combines TRBV12-3 or TRBV12-4 with TRBJ2-7; D is possibly TRBD1 (6 bases). The CDR3 spans 13 residues. Trimming left V 5 bases short and J 6 bases short, with 14 bases between. The CDR3 protein is CASSTNQGSEQYF. The CDR3 DNA follows: TGTGCCAGCAGTACCAATCAGGGGTCCGAGCAGTACTTC.

This clone was recorded once. V usage is TRBV2 and J usage is TRBJ1-5; the D gene is possibly TRBD1 (5 bases). Deletions cut 7 bases from V and 4 bases from J, with 14 bases between. Germline assignment: CDR1 SNHLY and CDR2 FYNNEI. This CDR3 is built from 14 residues. The CDR3 region has the DNA TGTGCCAGCAACCCGGACACATCAAATCAGCCCCAGCATTTT. Encoded protein: CASNPDTSNQPQHF.

This clone was seen repeatedly, ten times or more. The sample contains more than one DNA sequence encoding this CDR3. The CDR3 coding sequence is TGCGCCAGCAGCCAAGATACACTGACAGCGAACACTGAAGCTTTCTTT. It is translated as CASSQDTLTANTEAFF. V usage is TRBV4-3 and J usage is TRBJ1-1; D is perhaps TRBD1 (5 bases). V lost 0 bases and J lost 1, with 12 bases in between. Germline V gene data show CDR1 as LGHNA and CDR2 as YSLEER. CDR3 size: 16 residues.

As regards this clone: One end of the junction fails to match germline, which may point to a read error. This chain joins TRBV5-1 and TRBJ1-3; no definite D call. CDR3 length: 14 residues. The germline CDR1 and CDR2 sequences are SGHRS and YFSETQ. The DNA of the CDR3 is TGCGCCAGCAGCTTTAGCGGTAATGGAAACGCCATATATTTT. Protein: CASSFSGNGNAIYF.

This clone has a single count. The CDR3: CASSLIERTATDTQYF. CDR3 nucleotides: TGTGCCAGCTCACTAATTGAAAGGACAGCTACAGATACGCAGTATTTT. The V call is TRBV18, the J call TRBJ2-3; tentatively, D is TRBD1 (6 bases). Germline assignment: CDR1 KGHSH and CDR2 LQKENI. The CDR3 sequence is 16 residues long. The ends were cut back, 4 bases at V and 3 bases at J, with 17 bases in the middle.

This rearrangement joins TRBV4-3 to TRBJ2-7; the match to TRBD1 covers 7 bases. This CDR3 spans 13 amino acids. Germline V gene sequence: CDR1 LGHNA, CDR2 YSLEER. Losses at the gene ends were 3 bases for V and 4 bases for J; bases not matched to a gene: 3. CDR3 in DNA: TGCGCCAGCAGCCAGGGACAGTGGTACGAGCAGTACTTC. Its protein product is CASSQGQWYEQYF.

The gene calls are TRBV20-1 and TRBJ2-4, with D unclear. In germline, CDR1 is DFQATT, CDR2 SNEGSKA (reference sequence). V lost 3 bases and J lost 0, with 9 bases in between. The CDR3 runs 14 residues. The CDR3 sequence: CSASEILAKNIQYF. The DNA of the CDR3 is TGCAGTGCTAGTGAGATACTAGCCAAAAACATTCAGTACTTC.

This clone is a singleton in its sample. The chain links TRBV21-1 to TRBJ2-7; the D call of TRBD1 is as the table states it, not checked on the DNA. TRBV21-1 is an annotated pseudogene. The CDR3 totals 16 residues. DNA for the CDR3: TGTGCCAGCAGCCCTAAAAGGTGGGACAGGGAAGGTGAGCAGTACTTC. Its translation is CASSPKRWDREGEQYF.

This clone was observed once. V and J are TRBV28 and TRBJ2-7; 7 nucleotides line up with TRBD1. The CDR3 loop spans 23 amino acids. Germline V CDR1 and CDR2: MDHEN, SYDVKM. J lost 0 bases, V lost 3 bases, and 29 bases had no gene match. The CDR3 coding sequence is TGTGCCAGCAGTTTGGCGAGTGACAGGCCCGACAGGGCCAGCCCTTTTACCTCCTACGAGCAGTACTTC. This sequence encodes CASSLASDRPDRASPFTSYEQYF.

The gene calls are TRBV27 and TRBJ1-1; 8 bases agree with TRBD1. The CDR3 spans 11 residues. CDR1 is MNHEY, CDR2 SMNVEV, per germline (reference sequence). With 8 bases clipped from V and 8 bases from J, the junction kept 4 bases outside the gene matches. As DNA, the CDR3 is TGTGCCAGCGGGGGGACAGGCGAAGCTTTCTTT. It codes for CASGGTGEAFF.

This chain connects TRBV15 to TRBJ1-6; a weak D match, TRBD1 (6 bases). V was cut by 0 bases and J by 9 bases, with 12 bases left in between. The length of the CDR3 is 15 residues. Germline values: CDR1 LNHNV, CDR2 YYDKDF (reference sequence). CDR3 DNA sequence: TGTGCCACCAGCAGAGAGAGCAGGGGTGGTTCACCCCTCCACTTT. It is translated as CATSRESRGGSPLHF.

This rearrangement joins TRBV29-1 to TRBJ2-2, with 7 bases identical to TRBD1. With 7 bases clipped from V and 0 bases from J, the junction kept 14 bases outside the gene matches. Germline assignment: CDR1 SQVTM and CDR2 ANQGSEA. The CDR3 is 17 amino acids. The chain's CDR3 is CSAGGAGGFANTGELFF. CDR3 bases: TGCAGCGCTGGTGGGGCAGGGGGATTCGCGAACACCGGGGAGCTGTTTTTT.

V usage is TRBV5-6 and J usage is TRBJ2-7, with D perhaps TRBD2 (6 bases). The CDR3 spans 13 residues. V lost 5 bases and J 6 bases, leaving 15 bases between the germline ends. CDR1 SGHDT and CDR2 YYEEEE come from the germline V gene. DNA of the CDR3: TGTGCCAGCAGGGGACTGGGTTTGCGCGAGCAGTACTTC. Its protein is CASRGLGLREQYF.

The chain joins TRBV25-1 to TRBJ1-1; no firm D call. Per germline, CDR1 MGHDK and CDR2 SYGVNS. This CDR3 comprises 13 residues. V dropped 4 bases and J dropped 1 base, with 7 bases sitting between them. The CDR3 sequence: CASSALQNTEAFF. CDR3 DNA sequence: TGTGCCAGCAGTGCACTCCAGAACACTGAAGCTTTCTTT.

This chain links TRBV6-5 with TRBJ2-7, with 10 bases that match TRBD2. The CDR3 extends over 13 amino acids. The V gene's germline CDR1 is MNHEY and CDR2 SVGAGI. Germline trimming cut 10 bases from V and 10 bases from J; bases unmatched to any gene: 13. CDR3 sequence (DNA): TGTGCCACCCAGGGTATAGCGGGAGGTTCCCAGTACTTC. Protein sequence: CATQGIAGGSQYF.

The chain couples TRBV5-1 to TRBJ1-1, with D tentatively TRBD1 (5 bases). This CDR3 is 13 amino acids long. The germline V and J ends were trimmed by 5 bases and 1 base, with 9 bases remaining between them. CDR1 SGHRS and CDR2 YFSETQ come from the germline V gene. CDR3 sequence: CASRSGENTEAFF. CDR3 nucleotides: TGCGCCAGCAGGTCGGGGGAGAACACTGAAGCTTTCTTT.

V and J are TRBV4-1 and TRBJ2-3; maybe TRBD1 (6 bases). Trimming removed 1 base at V and 6 bases at J, with 11 bases between. This CDR3 comprises 14 residues. From germline, CDR1 is MGHRA and CDR2 YSYEKL. The CDR3 region is CASSQVQGKDTQYF. The DNA of the CDR3 is TGCGCCAGCAGCCAAGTACAGGGTAAGGATACGCAGTATTTT.

The J gene is TRBJ1-2, the V gene TRBV27, with a weak D call TRBD1 (6 bases). CDR1 and CDR2 (germline): MNHEY, SMNVEV (reference sequence). This CDR3 is 16 amino acids long. V was shortened by 6 bases and J by 2 bases, with 19 bases between the two germline ends. The CDR3: CASRTLQGISNYGYTF. The CDR3 DNA follows: TGTGCCAGCAGGACCCTACAGGGAATTTCGAACTATGGCTACACCTTC.

This clone was found once. V gene TRBV7-9 combines with J gene TRBJ2-1, with 11 bases matching TRBD2. The CDR3 consists of 16 residues. Looked up from germline, CDR1 is SEHNR and CDR2 is FQNEAQ (reference sequence). J lost 2 bases, V lost 2 bases, and 2 bases had no gene match. The CDR3 protein is CASSLPLAGAYNEQFF. The DNA of the CDR3 is TGTGCCAGCAGCTTACCACTAGCGGGAGCCTACAATGAGCAGTTCTTC. Drawing the rest from reference TRBV7-9 and TRBJ2-1, the complete variable domain is DTGVSQNPRHKITKRGQNVTFRCDPISEHNRLYWYRQTLGQGPEFLTYFQNEAQLEKSRLLSDRFSAERPKGSFSTLEIQRTEQGDSAMYLCASSLPLAGAYNEQFFGPGTRLTVL.

The genes are TRBV5-4 and TRBJ1-5; 10 bases map to TRBD1. The CDR3 contains 15 residues. In germline, CDR1 is SGHNT, CDR2 YYREEE (reference sequence). Losses at the gene ends were 4 bases for V and 5 bases for J; bases not matched to a gene: 6. CDR3 protein: CASSPGTGADQPQHF. For the CDR3, the DNA is TGTGCCAGCAGCCCCGGGACAGGGGCGGATCAGCCCCAGCATTTT. Full variable domain (rest looked up from reference TRBV5-4 and TRBJ1-5): ETGVTQSPTHLIKTRGQQVTLRCSSQSGHNTVSWYQQALGQGPQFIFQYYREEENGRGNFPPRFSGLQFPNYSSELNVNALELDDSALYLCASSPGTGADQPQHFGDGTRLSIL.

This chain links TRBV7-9 with TRBJ1-1; TRBD1 matches at 11 bases. CDR3 size: 15 residues. Germline V gene data show CDR1 as SEHNR and CDR2 as FQNEAQ (reference sequence). J gave up 5 bases and V 1 base, and 3 bases lay outside the gene matches. CDR3 amino acids: CASSLEGQGVTEAFF. Written as DNA, the CDR3 is TGTGCCAGCAGCTTAGAGGGACAGGGGGTAACTGAAGCTTTCTTT. The complete variable domain, with remaining parts taken from reference TRBV7-9 and TRBJ1-1, reads DTGVSQNPRHKITKRGQNVTFRCDPISEHNRLYWYRQTLGQGPEFLTYFQNEAQLEKSRLLSDRFSAERPKGSFSTLEIQRTEQGDSAMYLCASSLEGQGVTEAFFGQGTRLTVV.

This clone has only one observation. The chain has TRBV5-1 and TRBJ2-3; 7 positions agree with TRBD1. The V and J ends lost 7 bases and 6 bases, in that order; junction bases with no gene match: 11. The CDR3 has 14 residues. The germline V gene encodes CDR1 SGHRS and CDR2 YFSETQ. CDR3 sequence reads: CASGTAAPQDTQYF. The DNA for the CDR3 is TGCGCCAGCGGGACAGCCGCCCCGCAGGATACGCAGTATTTT.

The V call is TRBV6-1, the J call TRBJ1-1; tentatively, D is TRBD1 (5 bases). Trimming shortened V by 3 bases and J by 11 bases, and 28 bases separated the two germline ends. The length of the CDR3 is 17 residues. Germline assignment: CDR1 MNHNS and CDR2 SASEGT. Written as DNA, the CDR3 is TGTGCCAGCAGTGACCCCCTGGGGGGAGGCCTCCCCCGTGAGGCTTTCTTT. It codes for CASSDPLGGGLPREAFF.

The chain has TRBV7-3 and TRBJ1-4; tentatively, D is TRBD1 (5 bases). The V end lost 5 bases, the J end lost 0 bases, and 28 bases lay between the germline ends. Germline V gives CDR1 SGHTA, CDR2 FQGTGA. The CDR3 covers 21 residues. CDR3 sequence (DNA): TGTGCCAGCAGCCTCGATAGACTGGGGCTGGGAATCCCGGCAACTAATGAAAAACTGTTTTTT. It encodes CASSLDRLGLGIPATNEKLFF.

The sample holds one count of this clone. V is TRBV19 and J is TRBJ1-5; 11 nucleotides agree with TRBD1. The CDR3 runs to 15 residues. V lost 6 bases to trimming and J lost 6 bases; unmatched junction nucleotides: 7. In germline, CDR1 is LNHDA, CDR2 SQIVND (reference sequence). The CDR3 loop is CASSPWTGGRQPQHF. The CDR3 nucleotides are TGTGCCAGTAGCCCCTGGACAGGGGGCCGTCAGCCCCAGCATTTT.

This rearrangement joins TRBV5-4 to TRBJ2-3, with 11 bases identical to TRBD1. Trimming removed 9 bases from V and 3 bases from J; junction bases left unmatched: 6. CDR1 is SGHNT, CDR2 YYREEE, per germline (reference sequence). CDR3 length: 14 amino acids. The DNA for the CDR3 is TGTGCCACCACCGGGACAGGGGGGACAGATACGCAGTATTTT. Translating gives CATTGTGGTDTQYF.

The rearrangement uses TRBV7-9 and TRBJ2-1; a weak D match, TRBD1 (5 bases). Trimming cost V 0 bases and J 1 base, with 13 bases left between them. Germline CDR1 reads SEHNR; CDR2 reads FQNEAQ (reference sequence). This CDR3 comprises 17 residues. The CDR3: CASSLAARVRSYNEQFF. Here the CDR3 DNA reads TGTGCCAGCAGCTTAGCGGCCAGGGTTAGGTCCTACAATGAGCAGTTCTTC.

The chain recombines TRBV30 with TRBJ1-4, with D possibly being TRBD1 (6 bases). The CDR3 consists of 17 residues. V lost 0 bases, J lost 8 bases, and 22 bases lay in between. Germline assignment: CDR1 GTSNPN and CDR2 SVGIG (reference sequence). The CDR3 nucleotides read TGTGCCTGGAGTGTACTGGTCAGGGGAGGGAGTGGGGAAAAACTGTTTTTT. Its protein is CAWSVLVRGGSGEKLFF.

The V call is TRBV19, the J call TRBJ2-7, with D maybe TRBD1 (5 bases). Trimming left V 0 bases short and J 2 bases short, with 8 bases between. Germline CDR1 is LNHDA and CDR2 is SQIVND (reference sequence). The CDR3 is 14 residues long. CDR3 coding DNA: TGTGCCAGTAGTATAGAGGGGCCCCCCTACGAGCAGTACTTC. Amino acid sequence: CASSIEGPPYEQYF.

The CDR3 reads CASSYLAGAGEQYF. The DNA of the CDR3 is TGTGCCAGCAGTTACCTAGCGGGAGCAGGAGAGCAGTACTTC. This sequence joins TRBV6-2 or TRBV6-3 and TRBJ2-7, with 10 bases identical to TRBD2. CDR3 length: 14 residues. CDR1 and CDR2 (germline): MNHEY, SVGEGT. V was clipped by 2 bases and J by 7 bases; unmatched bases: 5.